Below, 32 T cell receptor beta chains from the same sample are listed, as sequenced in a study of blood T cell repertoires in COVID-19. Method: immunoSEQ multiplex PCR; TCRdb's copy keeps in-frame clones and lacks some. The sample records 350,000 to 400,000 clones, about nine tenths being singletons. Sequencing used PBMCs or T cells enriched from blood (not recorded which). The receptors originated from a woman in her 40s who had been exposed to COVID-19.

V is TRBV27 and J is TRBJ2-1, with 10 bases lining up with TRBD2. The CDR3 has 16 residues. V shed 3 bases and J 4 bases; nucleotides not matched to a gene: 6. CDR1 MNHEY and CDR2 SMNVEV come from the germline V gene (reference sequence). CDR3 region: CASSFFRTSGYNEQFF. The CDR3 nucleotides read TGTGCCAGCAGTTTCTTCCGGACTAGCGGATACAATGAGCAGTTCTTC.

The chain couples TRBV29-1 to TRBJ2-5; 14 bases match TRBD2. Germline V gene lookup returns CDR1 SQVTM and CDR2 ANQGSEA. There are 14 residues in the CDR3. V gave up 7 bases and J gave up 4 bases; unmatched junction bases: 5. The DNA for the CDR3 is TGCAGCGGCGGCGGACTAGCGGGAGGAGAGACCCAGTACTTC. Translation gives CSGGGLAGGETQYF.

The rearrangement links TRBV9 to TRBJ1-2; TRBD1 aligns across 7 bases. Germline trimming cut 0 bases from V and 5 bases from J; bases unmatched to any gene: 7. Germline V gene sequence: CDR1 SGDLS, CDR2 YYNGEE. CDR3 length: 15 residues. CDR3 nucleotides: TGTGCCAGCAGCGTAGGGGACAGCGCCGGTTATGGCTACACCTTC. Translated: CASSVGDSAGYGYTF.

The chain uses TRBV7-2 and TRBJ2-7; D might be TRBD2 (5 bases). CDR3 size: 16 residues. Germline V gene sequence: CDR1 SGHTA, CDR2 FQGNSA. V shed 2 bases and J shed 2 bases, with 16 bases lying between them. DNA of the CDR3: TGTGCCAGCAGCTTACTTAGAGGGAAGGGAGCCTACGAGCAGTACTTC. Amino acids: CASSLLRGKGAYEQYF.

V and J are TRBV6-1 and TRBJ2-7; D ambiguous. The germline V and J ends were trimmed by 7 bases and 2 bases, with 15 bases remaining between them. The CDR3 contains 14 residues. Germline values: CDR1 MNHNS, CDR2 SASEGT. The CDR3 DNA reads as TGTGCCAGCACCCCTAGTCAGTTGACCTACGAGCAGTACTTC. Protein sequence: CASTPSQLTYEQYF.

CDR3 in DNA: TGTGCCAGCAGCGCGACGGTTGGAGGATCTAATTCACCCCTCCACTTT. It is translated as CASSATVGGSNSPLHF. This chain links TRBV7-6 with TRBJ1-6, with D unresolved. The V end lost 5 bases, the J end lost 6 bases, and 17 bases lay between the germline ends. Germline CDR1 and CDR2: SGHVS and FNYEAQ. This CDR3 contains 16 residues.

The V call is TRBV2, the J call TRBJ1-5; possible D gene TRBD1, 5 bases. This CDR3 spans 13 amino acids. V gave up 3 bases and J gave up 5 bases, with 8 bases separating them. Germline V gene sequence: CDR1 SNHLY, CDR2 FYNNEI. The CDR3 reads CASSEEGYQPQHF. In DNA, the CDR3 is TGTGCCAGCAGTGAGGAGGGGTATCAGCCCCAGCATTTT. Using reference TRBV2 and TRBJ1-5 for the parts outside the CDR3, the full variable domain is EPEVTQTPSHQVTQMGQEVILRCVPISNHLYFYWYRQILGQKVEFLVSFYNNEISEKSEIFDDQFSVERPDGSNFTLKIRSTKLEDSAMYFCASSEEGYQPQHFGDGTRLSIL.

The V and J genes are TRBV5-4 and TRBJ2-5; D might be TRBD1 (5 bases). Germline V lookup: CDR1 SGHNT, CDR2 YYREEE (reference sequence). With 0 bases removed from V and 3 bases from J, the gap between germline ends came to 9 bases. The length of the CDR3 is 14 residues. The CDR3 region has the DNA TGTGCCAGCAGCTTGGAATACAGGAAAGAGACCCAGTACTTC. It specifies CASSLEYRKETQYF.

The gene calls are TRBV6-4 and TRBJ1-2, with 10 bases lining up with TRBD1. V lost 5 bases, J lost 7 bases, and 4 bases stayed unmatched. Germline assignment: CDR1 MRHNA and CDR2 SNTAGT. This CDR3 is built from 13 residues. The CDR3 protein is CASSWDRGGGYTF. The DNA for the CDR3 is TGTGCCAGCAGTTGGGACAGGGGTGGTGGCTACACCTTC.

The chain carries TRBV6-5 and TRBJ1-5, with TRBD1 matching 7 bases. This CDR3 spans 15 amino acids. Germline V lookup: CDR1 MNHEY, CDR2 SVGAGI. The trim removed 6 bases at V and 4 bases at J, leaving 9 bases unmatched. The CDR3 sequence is CASSQQKGANQPQHF. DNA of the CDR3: TGTGCCAGCAGCCAACAGAAGGGGGCTAATCAGCCCCAGCATTTT.

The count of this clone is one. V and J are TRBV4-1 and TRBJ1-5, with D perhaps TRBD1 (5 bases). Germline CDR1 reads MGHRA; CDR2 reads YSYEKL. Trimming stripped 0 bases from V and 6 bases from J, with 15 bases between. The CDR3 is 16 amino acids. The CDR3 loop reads CASSQDMAGISQPQHF. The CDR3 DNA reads TGCGCCAGCAGCCAAGATATGGCAGGGATAAGTCAGCCCCAGCATTTT.

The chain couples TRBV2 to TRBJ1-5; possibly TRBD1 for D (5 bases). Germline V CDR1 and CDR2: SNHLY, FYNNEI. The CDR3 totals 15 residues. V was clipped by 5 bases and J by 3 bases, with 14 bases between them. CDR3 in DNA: TGTGCCAGCAGTTACGACGGGGACTACAATCAGCCCCAGCATTTT. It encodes CASSYDGDYNQPQHF.

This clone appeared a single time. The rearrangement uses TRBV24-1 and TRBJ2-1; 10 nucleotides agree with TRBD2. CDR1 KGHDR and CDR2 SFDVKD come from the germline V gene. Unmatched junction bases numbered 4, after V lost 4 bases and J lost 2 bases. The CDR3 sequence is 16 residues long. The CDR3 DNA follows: TGTGCCACCAGTGACATAAGCGGGAGGGCCTACAATGAGCAGTTCTTC. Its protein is CATSDISGRAYNEQFF.

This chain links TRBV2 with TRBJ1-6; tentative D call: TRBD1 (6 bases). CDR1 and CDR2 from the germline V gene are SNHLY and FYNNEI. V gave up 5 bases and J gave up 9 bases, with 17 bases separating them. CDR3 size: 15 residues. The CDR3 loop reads CASSRRQGKGSPLHF. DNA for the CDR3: TGTGCCAGCAGTAGGCGGCAGGGGAAGGGTTCACCCCTCCACTTT.

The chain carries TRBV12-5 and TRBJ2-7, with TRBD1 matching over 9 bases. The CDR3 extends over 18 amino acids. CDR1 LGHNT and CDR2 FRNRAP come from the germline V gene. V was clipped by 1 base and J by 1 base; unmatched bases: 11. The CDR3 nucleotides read TGTGCTAGTGGTTTGGGGCCCCCCCCGGGACAGGGTTCCTACGAGCAGTACTTC. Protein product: CASGLGPPPGQGSYEQYF.

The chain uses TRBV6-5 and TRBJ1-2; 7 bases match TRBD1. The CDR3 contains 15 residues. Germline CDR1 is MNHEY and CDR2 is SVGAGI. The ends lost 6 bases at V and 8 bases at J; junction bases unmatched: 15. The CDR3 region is CASRHRQGATGGYTF. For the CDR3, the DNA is TGTGCCAGCAGGCATCGACAGGGTGCCACGGGAGGCTACACCTTC.

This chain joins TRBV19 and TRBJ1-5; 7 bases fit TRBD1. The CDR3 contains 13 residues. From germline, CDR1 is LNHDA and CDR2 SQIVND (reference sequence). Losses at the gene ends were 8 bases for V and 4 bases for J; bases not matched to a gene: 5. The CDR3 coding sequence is TGTGCCAGTTCGCAGGGGGAAAATCAGCCCCAGCATTTT. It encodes CASSQGENQPQHF.

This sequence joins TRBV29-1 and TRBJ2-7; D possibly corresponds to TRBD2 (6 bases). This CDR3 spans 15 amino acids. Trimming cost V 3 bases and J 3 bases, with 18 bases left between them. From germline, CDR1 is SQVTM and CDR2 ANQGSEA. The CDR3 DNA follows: TGCAGCGTTGATGTGCGGGGATCGGTCGTCTACGAGCAGTACTTC. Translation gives CSVDVRGSVVYEQYF.

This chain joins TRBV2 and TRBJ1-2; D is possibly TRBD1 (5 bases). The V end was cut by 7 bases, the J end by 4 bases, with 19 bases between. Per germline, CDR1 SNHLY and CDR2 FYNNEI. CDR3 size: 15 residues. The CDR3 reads CASTLRQFTIYGYTF. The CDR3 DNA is TGTGCCAGCACCTTAAGACAGTTTACTATCTATGGCTACACCTTC.

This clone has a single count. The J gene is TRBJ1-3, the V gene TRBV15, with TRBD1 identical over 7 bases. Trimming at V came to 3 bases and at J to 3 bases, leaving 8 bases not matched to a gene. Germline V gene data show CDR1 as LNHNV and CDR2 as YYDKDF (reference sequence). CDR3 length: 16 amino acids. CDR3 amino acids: CATSSGRDRVGNTIYF. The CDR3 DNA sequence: TGTGCCACCAGCAGTGGGCGAGACAGGGTTGGAAACACCATATATTTT.

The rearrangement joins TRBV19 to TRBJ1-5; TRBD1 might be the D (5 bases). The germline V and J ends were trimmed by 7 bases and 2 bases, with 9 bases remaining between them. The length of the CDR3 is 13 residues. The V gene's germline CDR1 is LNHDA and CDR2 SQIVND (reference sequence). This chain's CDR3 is CASTRDGNQPQHF. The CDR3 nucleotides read TGTGCCAGTACCAGGGATGGCAATCAGCCCCAGCATTTT.

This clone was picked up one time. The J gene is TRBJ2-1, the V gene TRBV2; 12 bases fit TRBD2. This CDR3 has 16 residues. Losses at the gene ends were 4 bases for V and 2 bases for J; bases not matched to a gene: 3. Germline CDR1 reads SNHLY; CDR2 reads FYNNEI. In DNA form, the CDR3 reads TGTGCCAGCAGTGGGCCTAGCGGGGGGGCCTACAATGAGCAGTTCTTC. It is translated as CASSGPSGGAYNEQFF. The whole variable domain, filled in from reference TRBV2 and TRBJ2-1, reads EPEVTQTPSHQVTQMGQEVILRCVPISNHLYFYWYRQILGQKVEFLVSFYNNEISEKSEIFDDQFSVERPDGSNFTLKIRSTKLEDSAMYFCASSGPSGGAYNEQFFGPGTRLTVL.

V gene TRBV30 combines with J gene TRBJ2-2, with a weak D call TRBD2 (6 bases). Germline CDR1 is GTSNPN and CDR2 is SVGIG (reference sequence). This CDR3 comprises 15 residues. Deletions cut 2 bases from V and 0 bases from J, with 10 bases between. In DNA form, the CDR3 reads TGTGCCTGGAGTCGGGGGAACACGAACACCGGGGAGCTGTTTTTT. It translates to CAWSRGNTNTGELFF.

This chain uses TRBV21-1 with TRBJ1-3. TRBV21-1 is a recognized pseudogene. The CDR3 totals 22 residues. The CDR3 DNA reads TGTGCCAGCAGCAAAGACCCCCGAGTCCGTAATCTTCGTCTTCTATTTGGAAACACCATATATTTT. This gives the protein CASSKDPRVRNLRLLFGNTIYF.

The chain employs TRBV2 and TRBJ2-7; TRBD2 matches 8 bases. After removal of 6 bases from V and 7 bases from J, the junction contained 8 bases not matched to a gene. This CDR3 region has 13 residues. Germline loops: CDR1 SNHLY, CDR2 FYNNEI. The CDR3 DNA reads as TGTGCCAGCAGCCAAGCGGGGGCGAGGGAGCAGTACTTC. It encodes CASSQAGAREQYF.

The CDR3 coding sequence is TGTGCCAGCAGCATTAGCGGGGGCGAGTTCGATACGCAGTATTTT. The encoded protein is CASSISGGEFDTQYF. The J gene is TRBJ2-3, the V gene TRBV7-3, with 9 bases matching TRBD2. Trimming cost V 5 bases and J 6 bases; bases outside gene matches: 9. Per germline, CDR1 SGHTA and CDR2 FQGTGA. The CDR3 sequence is 15 residues long.

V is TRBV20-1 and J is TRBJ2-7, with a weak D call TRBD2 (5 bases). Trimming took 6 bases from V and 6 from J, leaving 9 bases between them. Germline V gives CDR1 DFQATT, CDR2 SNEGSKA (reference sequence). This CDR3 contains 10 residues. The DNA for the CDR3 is TGCAGTGCCCTCGAGGGCGAGCAGTACTTC. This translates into CSALEGEQYF.

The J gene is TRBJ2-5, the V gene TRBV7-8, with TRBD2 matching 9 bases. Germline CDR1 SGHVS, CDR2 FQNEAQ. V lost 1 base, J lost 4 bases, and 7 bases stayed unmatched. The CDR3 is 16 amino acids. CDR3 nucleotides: TGTGCCAGCAGCTTAGTCGCTAGCGGGACGGTAGAGACCCAGTACTTC. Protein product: CASSLVASGTVETQYF. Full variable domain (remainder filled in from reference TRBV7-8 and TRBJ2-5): GAGVSQSPRYKVAKRGQDVALRCDPISGHVSLFWYQQALGQGPEFLTYFQNEAQLDKSGLPSDRFFAERPEGSVSTLKIQRTQQEDSAVYLCASSLVASGTVETQYFGPGTRLLVL.

CDR3 in DNA: TGTGCCACCAGCAGAGTAATTAATGAGCAGTTCTTC. As protein: CATSRVINEQFF. V is TRBV15 and J is TRBJ2-1, with D hard to call. Germline V gene lookup returns CDR1 LNHNV and CDR2 YYDKDF (reference sequence). Trimming removed 1 base from V and 7 bases from J, with 5 bases in between. The CDR3 sequence is 12 residues long. The full variable domain, its missing parts supplied by reference TRBV15 and TRBJ2-1, is DAMVIQNPRYQVTQFGKPVTLSCSQTLNHNVMYWYQQKSSQAPKLLFHYYDKDFNNEADTPDNFQSRRPNTSFCFLDIRSPGLGDTAMYLCATSRVINEQFFGPGTRLTVL.

The CDR3 DNA is TGTGCCAGCAGCTTAATTGTCGGGAGTGAAGCTTTCTTT. Translation: CASSLIVGSEAFF. This chain links TRBV11-2 with TRBJ1-1, with unresolved D. The germline gives CDR1 SGHAT, CDR2 FQNNGV. CDR3 length: 13 residues. The V gene lost 2 bases and the J gene lost 7 bases, with 11 bases spanning the gap.

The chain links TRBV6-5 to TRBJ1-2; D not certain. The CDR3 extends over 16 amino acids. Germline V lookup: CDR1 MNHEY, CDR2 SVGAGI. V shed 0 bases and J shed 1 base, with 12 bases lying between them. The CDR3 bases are TGTGCCAGCAGTTACTCAGTACAATTCGATAACTATGGCTACACCTTC. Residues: CASSYSVQFDNYGYTF.

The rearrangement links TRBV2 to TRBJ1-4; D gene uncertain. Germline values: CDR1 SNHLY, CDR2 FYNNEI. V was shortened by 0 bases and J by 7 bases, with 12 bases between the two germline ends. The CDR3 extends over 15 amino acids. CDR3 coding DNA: TGTGCCAGCAGTGAAGCGAGAGGGAAGGGTGAAAAACTGTTTTTT. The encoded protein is CASSEARGKGEKLFF.